This T cell receptor (beta chain) originates from a study of early T cells in non-severe SARS-CoV-2 infection. Looking at the study overall: Sequencing input comprised bulk RNA from unsorted whole blood; chain pairing was not available. Findings and limits, study-wide: Anti-spike CD8 responses were favored by VDJdb matching, which missed private and CD4 specificities.

The CDR3 is made up of 17 amino acids. Germline V gene lookup returns CDR1 DFQATT and CDR2 SNEGSKA (reference sequence). V shed 1 base and J 6 bases; nucleotides not matched to a gene: 11. A note on this clonotype: The target antigen is unknown.

Each single cDNA molecule received a unique molecular identifier. TCRdb itself ran the 5' RACE reads through MiXCR, one entry per CDR3 protein. The data show 95,000 to 110,000 distinct CDR3 sequences, around 10% seen once. The sequence was collected from an adult who was a healthcare worker with PCR-confirmed SARS-CoV-2 infection or an uninfected control (not recorded which). The rearrangement links TRBV20-1 to TRBJ2-2, with 10 bases fitting TRBD2. The sequenced sample was whole blood. CDR3 nucleotide sequence: TGCAGTGCTAGAGTGCCAGCGGGAGGGCCGGATTCCGGGGAGCTGTTTTTT. Translating it yields CSARVPAGGPDSGELFF.